This T cell receptor (beta chain) derives from a study of blood T cells in healthy people across ages. Primed by a sample-barcoded 5' primer and a J-beta primer mix, a second PCR proceeded for roughly 6 to 12 cycles. Every sample returned 2.5 million or more CDR3-containing paired-end reads. MiXCR, applied by TCRdb to the 5' RACE reads, yields one record per CDR3 protein. The sample records about 780,000 distinct CDR3 sequences, 46% being singletons. Study observations and caveats: Calculation of diversity from one million T cells yielded estimates considered to be underestimates. Naive T cell percentage strongly correlated with TCR beta diversity. Observed TCR beta diversity per million T cells went down as age went up. This fall followed a roughly linear course with age.

The length of the CDR3 is 13 residues. Germline V gene lookup returns CDR1 SGHRS and CDR2 YFSETQ. Trimming pared 3 bases from V and 3 bases from J, leaving 10 bases between. In its sample, this clonotype was seen many times. Its antigen is unidentified. A much more abundant neighbour one base away suggests this may be a read error. The source is a man at least 80 years old in good health. Sequenced material: blood. This sequence joins TRBV5-1 and TRBJ2-7, with D possibly TRBD1 on 5 matching bases. The CDR3 protein is CASSCQGNYEQYF. The DNA for the CDR3 is TGCGCCAGCAGCTGCCAGGGCAACTACGAGCAGTACTTC.